Listed below are T cell receptor beta chains from one sample, sequenced in a study of naive and memory T cell subsets. TCRdb re-derived calls from the UMI-ligation and nested PCR reads in MiXCR, one entry per CDR3 protein. The top ten clones hold around 0.14% of a sample with under 150,000 distinct CDR3 sequences, approximately 15% of them seen once. The sample consisted of naive CD4+ T cells from blood. The source of these receptors is a human donor in good health. CDR3s include the opening cysteine and the closing phenylalanine or tryptophan. Each record gives: V gene, D gene, J gene, clone size, CDR3 DNA, CDR3 protein. A D gene is named only where the DNA matches it firmly. Size is stated for part of the rows, as once, few or many counts, or as a class when the clone is expanded.

>TRBV12-3/TRBV12-4|.|TRBJ2-5|.
TGTGCCAGTCTAGGGGGGAGGACCCAGTACTTC
CASLGGRTQYF
>TRBV20-1|TRBD2|TRBJ2-4|many
TGCAGTGCCTCTGGGACTAGCGGGAAGTTCAAAAACATTCAGTACTTC
CSASGTSGKFKNIQYF
>TRBV11-2|TRBD1|TRBJ1-5|few
TGTGCCAGCAGCTTGGGACAGTTCCAACCCCAGCATTTT
CASSLGQFQPQHF
>TRBV5-1|.|TRBJ2-2|few
TGCGCCAGCAGCTCCCGACAGAACACCGGGGAGCTGTTTTTT
CASSSRQNTGELFF
>TRBV29-1|.|TRBJ2-7|many
TGCAGCGTTGCGAGGGGATTAGGCTACGAGCAGTACTTC
CSVARGLGYEQYF
>TRBV12-3/TRBV12-4|.|TRBJ2-3|.
TGTGCCAGCAGGGGGACGGGGGGCCCAGATACGCAGTATTTT
CASRGTGGPDTQYF
>TRBV30|.|TRBJ2-1|.
TGTGCCTGGAGAGCCCAGAAGGTCTACAATGAGCAGTTCTTC
CAWRAQKVYNEQFF
>TRBV2|.|TRBJ1-2|.
TGTGCCAGCAGTGGGTTAGCCAGGGATCATGGCTACACCTTC
CASSGLARDHGYTF
>TRBV6-8|TRBD1|TRBJ2-2|many
TGTGCCAGCAGTTCCCCTCAAAACAGGGGTGGCACCGGGGAGCTGTTTTTT
CASSSPQNRGGTGELFF
>TRBV5-1|.|TRBJ2-3|few
TGCGCCAGCAGCTCCGACAGCGATACGCAGTATTTT
CASSSDSDTQYF
>TRBV5-4|TRBD2|TRBJ2-7|.
TGTGCCAGCAGCTTGGGGACTAGCGGGAGGTCCGAGCAGTACTTC
CASSLGTSGRSEQYF
>TRBV6-1|TRBD1|TRBJ2-1|.
TGTGCCAGCAGTAGAGCGACAGGGTTGAGTTCCTACAATGAGCAGTTCTTC
CASSRATGLSSYNEQFF
>TRBV2|.|TRBJ1-1|few
TGTGCCAGCAAAGATGTCGTGCGGATTGATGCTGAAGCTTTCTTT
CASKDVVRIDAEAFF
>TRBV6-1|.|TRBJ1-3|few
TGTGCCAGCAGTTCTAAGGGGGGTCCTGGAAACACCATATATTTT
CASSSKGGPGNTIYF
>TRBV13|.|TRBJ1-2|.
TGTGCCAGCAGCTTTTCGGCAGGCCATGGCTACACCTTC
CASSFSAGHGYTF
>TRBV20-1|TRBD1|TRBJ2-7|few
TGCAGTGCTTCCCGCTCAGGGGGCTTGAGCTCCTACGAGCAGTACTTC
CSASRSGGLSSYEQYF
>TRBV19|.|TRBJ2-7|few
TGTGCCAGTAGTAATCCGCGGGACAGTGCCTACGAGCAGTACTTC
CASSNPRDSAYEQYF
>TRBV28|.|TRBJ1-1|.
TGTGCCAGCAGCAGCTGGAACACTGAAGCTTTCTTT
CASSSWNTEAFF
>TRBV12-5|TRBD2|TRBJ2-7|.
TGTGCTAGTGGTTTGGTAGGGCGAGCGGGAGCTTACGAGCAGTACTTC
CASGLVGRAGAYEQYF
>TRBV7-9|TRBD2|TRBJ2-1|few
TGTGCCAGCCTTAGCGGGGCCTACAATGAGCAGTTCTTC
CASLSGAYNEQFF
>TRBV7-8|TRBD2|TRBJ2-7|few
TGTGCCAGCAGCTTGGGACTAGCTTACTACGAGCAGTACTTC
CASSLGLAYYEQYF
>TRBV6-5|.|TRBJ2-5|.
TGTGCCAGCAGTTCCCCCGTAGGGACCCAGTACTTC
CASSSPVGTQYF
>TRBV6-5|.|TRBJ2-6|.
TGTGCCAGCAGTATGGGCTCTGGGGCCAACGTCCTGACTTTC
CASSMGSGANVLTF
>TRBV28|.|TRBJ2-7|.
TGTGCCAGCAGGGGGGGCTCCGACGAGCAGTACTTC
CASRGGSDEQYF
>TRBV6-6|TRBD1|TRBJ1-6|.
TGTGCCACCACCCAAAGGCTAGGGACAGGCCCAGCATCCTCCTATAATTCACCCCTCCACTTT
CATTQRLGTGPASSYNSPLHF
>TRBV12-3/TRBV12-4|.|TRBJ2-7|few
TGTGCCAGCAGTCCGACTGGGGGGACCAACTACGAGCAGTACTTC
CASSPTGGTNYEQYF
>TRBV29-1|.|TRBJ1-2|.
TGCAGCGTTGAGTCCGGGGGCGTTGGCTACACCTTC
CSVESGGVGYTF
>TRBV20-1|.|TRBJ1-1|.
TGCAGTGCGCTCGACCCGAACACTGAAGCTTTCTTT
CSALDPNTEAFF
>TRBV7-2|.|TRBJ2-1|many
TGTGCCAGCAGCCTCACACACCCAACAGTGTACAATGAGCAGTTCTTC
CASSLTHPTVYNEQFF
>TRBV6-5|.|TRBJ2-6|few
TGTGCCAGCAGCCGGGGGTCCTCTGGGGCCAACGTCCTGACTTTC
CASSRGSSGANVLTF